This T cell receptor (beta chain) came from a study of Ad26.COV2.S vaccination and SARS-CoV-2 variants. Treatment given: roughly 18 received Ad26.COV2.S at low or high dose, single or two shots; five or six received placebo; per-sample allocation not given. Day 63 after the first injection of vaccine or placebo was the sampling time. Profiling relied on immunoSEQ multiplex PCR, and the TCRdb table lists in-frame clones only, not all of them. The sample has about 350,000 clones, roughly 84% seen once. Unmatched junction bases numbered 2, after V lost 3 bases and J lost 4 bases. CDR1 is SEHNR, CDR2 FQNEAQ, per germline (reference sequence). The CDR3 consists of 14 residues.

The chain has TRBV7-9 and TRBJ1-4, with TRBD1 matching over 7 bases. Sequencing used peripheral blood, obtained in a trial of Ad26.COV2.S vaccine versus placebo. The origin of this receptor is a person between 18 and 65 years old who received the Ad26.COV2.S COVID-19 vaccine or a placebo. The CDR3 DNA follows: TGTGCCAGCAGCTTGGGACAGAATAATGAAAAACTGTTTTTT. This sequence encodes CASSLGQNNEKLFF.